The T cell receptor (beta chain) under discussion was sequenced for a study of human T cells and chemical hapten exposure. Overall study context: Patch tests applied 0.01% DPC to the upper back and were scored after 6 days.

Study outcomes and limitations: With regard to DPC sensitization, TCRs above 1 in 1000 frequency did not change.

The CDR3 is made up of 13 amino acids. V was trimmed by 2 bases and J by 8 bases, leaving 12 bases between them. MiXCR, run by TCRdb on the RACE reads, gives a single entry per CDR3 protein. The sample carries 75,000 to 90,000 distinct CDR3 sequences, about a tenth recorded once. Described time point: patch test 1, 2 weeks after DPC sensitization. Sample treatment: therapeutic diphenylcyclopropenone sensitization with weekly scalp DPC. Blood collection happened ahead of applying each patch test. This clonotype was seen ten or more times. Its antigen is still unknown. The source is a woman aged 50 to 60 with alopecia areata. Some clones in this sample may be carry-over from other donors' samples. V usage is TRBV12-3 or TRBV12-4 and J usage is TRBJ1-1, with no clear D. Sequencing was performed on whole blood, taken in connection with sensitization to the hapten diphenylcyclopropenone (DPC). The CDR3 loop is CASSLSPLSEAFF. CDR3 in DNA: TGTGCCAGCAGTTTATCGCCGCTCTCAGAAGCTTTCTTT.